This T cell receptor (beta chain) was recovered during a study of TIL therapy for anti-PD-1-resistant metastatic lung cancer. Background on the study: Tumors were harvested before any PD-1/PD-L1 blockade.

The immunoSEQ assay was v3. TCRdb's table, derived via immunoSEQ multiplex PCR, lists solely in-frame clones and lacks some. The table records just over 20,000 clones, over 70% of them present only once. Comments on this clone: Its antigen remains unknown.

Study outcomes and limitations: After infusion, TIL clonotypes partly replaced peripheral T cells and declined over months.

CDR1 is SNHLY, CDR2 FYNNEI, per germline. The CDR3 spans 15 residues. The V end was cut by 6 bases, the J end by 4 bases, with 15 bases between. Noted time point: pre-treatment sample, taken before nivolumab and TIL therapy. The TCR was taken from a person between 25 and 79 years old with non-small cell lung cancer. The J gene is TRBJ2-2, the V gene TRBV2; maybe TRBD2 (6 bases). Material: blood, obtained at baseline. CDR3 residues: CASSDPTRGTGELFF. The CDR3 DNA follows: TGTGCCAGCAGCGACCCGACTAGGGGCACCGGGGAGCTGTTTTTT. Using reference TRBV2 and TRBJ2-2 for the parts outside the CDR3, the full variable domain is EPEVTQTPSHQVTQMGQEVILRCVPISNHLYFYWYRQILGQKVEFLVSFYNNEISEKSEIFDDQFSVERPDGSNFTLKIRSTKLEDSAMYFCASSDPTRGTGELFFGEGSRLTVL.